The TCR beta chain described here comes from a study of regulatory T cells in long-lasting Graves disease. Across the study: Graves' cases, newly diagnosed, had used antithyroid drugs under 3 months.

The CDR3 length is 13 residues. V shed 5 bases and J shed 2 bases, with 13 bases lying between them. Per germline, CDR1 DFQATT and CDR2 SNEGSKA (reference sequence). This clonotype has a handful of counts. Its antigen is not identified. The time point here: newly diagnosed GD, antithyroid drugs for less than 3 months. TCR sequences were obtained from RNA taken from PBMCs. General study points: Clonotypes that were public and shared totalled 2,741 in persistent patients versus 750 to 1,000 in new patients. Patients whose Graves' disease persisted exhibited lower TCR diversity than those newly diagnosed.

Assembly of TCR beta libraries relied on iRepertoire HTBI primers together with Arm-PCR of CDR3 regions. TCRdb independently ran MiXCR on the multiplex PCR reads; one entry per CDR3 protein. The table shows about 420,000 distinct CDR3 sequences, with 16% occurring only once. The same data also went into a second study, on T cells in Graves' hyperthyroidism and ophthalmopathy. That study adds: Researchers ran a first-round RT-PCR on the TCR CDR3 using the HTBI primer set.

Sequenced here: peripheral blood mononuclear cells (PBMCs), sampled at new diagnosis, from a patient treated with antithyroid drugs. The TCR was taken from a woman aged 18 to 35 with Graves disease. The gene calls are TRBV20-1 and TRBJ2-7; D gene uncertain. CDR3 in DNA: TGCAGTGCTGTGGGCGAGAGACCCTACGAGCAGTACTTC. Its protein is CSAVGERPYEQYF.